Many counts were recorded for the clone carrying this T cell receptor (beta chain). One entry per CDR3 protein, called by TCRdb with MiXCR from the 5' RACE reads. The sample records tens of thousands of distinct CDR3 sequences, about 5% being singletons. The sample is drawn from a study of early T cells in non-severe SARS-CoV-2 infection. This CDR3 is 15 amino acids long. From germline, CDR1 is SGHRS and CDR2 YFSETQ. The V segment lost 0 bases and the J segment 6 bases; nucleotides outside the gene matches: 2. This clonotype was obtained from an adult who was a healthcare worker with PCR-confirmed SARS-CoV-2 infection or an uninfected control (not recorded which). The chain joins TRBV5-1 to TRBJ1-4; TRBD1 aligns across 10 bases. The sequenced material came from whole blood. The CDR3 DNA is TGCGCCAGCAGCTTGGTAGGACAGGGGGATGAAAAACTGTTTTTT. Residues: CASSLVGQGDEKLFF.